This T cell receptor (beta chain) was captured by sequencing in a study of CD8+ T cells in alopecia areata (dated by TCRdb to about 2018). For context, the study as a whole: Skin from C3H/HeJ donors aged about 6-13 months with spontaneous alopecia was grafted onto female C3H/HeJ recipients aged about 7-10 weeks. In both human patients and the C3H/HeJ mouse model, the study applied high-throughput TCRbeta sequencing to look at T cell clonal expansion in alopecia areata. On the human side, TCRbeta sequencing was run on scalp tissue and on sorted CD4+ and CD8+ peripheral blood T cells from healthy controls and from alopecia areata patients with either patchy or totalis/universalis disease. Clonality in the scalp was compared among normal scalp (n=4), patchy alopecia areata scalp (n=8), and alopecia totalis/universalis scalp (n=8). RNA was extracted with the PAXgene miRNA kit for fixed scalp, the miRNeasy kit for PBMCs, and the RNeasy kit for mouse skin. TCRbeta CDR3 regions were amplified by immunoSEQ multiplex PCR using 35 Vbeta forward and 13 Jbeta reverse primers.

The investigation overall reported the following: Lesional scalp, especially in alopecia totalis/universalis, showed higher clonality and more expanded CD8+ clones than normal scalp, suggesting antigenic drive. Unlike mouse skin, where gammadelta T cells dominate, normal human skin contains resident alphabeta T cells that get sequenced too, which complicates analysis of the scalp TCR repertoire. TCR sequences shared between patients were less clear than in mice, possibly partly because of HLA diversity in the patient population.

Library creation used the immunoSEQ multiplex PCR assay. RNA was extracted from all samples and reverse transcribed into cDNA as template for TCR sequencing. SuperScript III was used to make first-strand cDNA, primed with a 2:1 mix of oligo-dT and random hexamers. A synthetic immune receptor repertoire was used to assess amplification bias, and residual bias was removed computationally. Libraries were sequenced on Illumina HiSeq with 60 bp reads covering the CDR3, read from J toward V. Per the original workflow: Raw reads were preprocessed for error removal, and CDR3 was defined according to IMGT conventions as running from the conserved cysteine to phenylalanine. To get clonality, Shannon entropy was normalized by log2 of the number of productive unique TCRs and the result was subtracted from 1. Whether each scalp clone was CD4 or CD8 was inferred by checking scalp TCRbeta sequences against the CD4 and CD8 repertoires from sorted blood. The clones in this table, taken by TCRdb from immuneACCESS, are in-frame only. Not every clone is retained; where verified, under half of the shortfall comes from an unresolved V gene, and the cause of the rest is unknown. The D gene and trimming were derived from the DNA, and the V and J assignments and clone size from that table. The table records approximately 110,000 clones for this sample, and not one of them appears only once. Of the sample, about 18% falls within the top ten clones.

CDR1 and CDR2, looked up from the germline V gene, are SGHDT and FRDEAV. V and J are trimmed by 5 bases and 8 bases, and the gene matches miss 4 bases of the junction. Reading from cysteine to phenylalanine, the CDR3 counts 14 amino acids. Only the CDR3 bases that were read are kept: 33 of them, in frame from base 1. This clone was observed a few times. Its antigen is still unknown. The listed TCRdb protein conflicts with the DNA translation at residue 11, and the protein shown is translated directly from the DNA. The gene nomenclature and germline references here are murine. The read ends 3 residues before the CDR3 terminus; that terminus is restored from the germline J gene.

The TCR comes from a C3H/HeJ mouse with alopecia areata. The strain in question carries the MHC haplotype H2-k. Rearrangement joined TRBV14 to TRBJ1-6; 10 bases in between match TRBD1. TRBJ1-6 is reported as an ORF; its role is uncertain. The sample taken for sequencing was lesional skin. CDR3 bases read: TGTGCCAGCAGCCGCGGACAGGGGGATTCGCCC. It translates to CASSRGQGDSP. From start to end, the CDR3 is CASSRGQGDSPLYF.